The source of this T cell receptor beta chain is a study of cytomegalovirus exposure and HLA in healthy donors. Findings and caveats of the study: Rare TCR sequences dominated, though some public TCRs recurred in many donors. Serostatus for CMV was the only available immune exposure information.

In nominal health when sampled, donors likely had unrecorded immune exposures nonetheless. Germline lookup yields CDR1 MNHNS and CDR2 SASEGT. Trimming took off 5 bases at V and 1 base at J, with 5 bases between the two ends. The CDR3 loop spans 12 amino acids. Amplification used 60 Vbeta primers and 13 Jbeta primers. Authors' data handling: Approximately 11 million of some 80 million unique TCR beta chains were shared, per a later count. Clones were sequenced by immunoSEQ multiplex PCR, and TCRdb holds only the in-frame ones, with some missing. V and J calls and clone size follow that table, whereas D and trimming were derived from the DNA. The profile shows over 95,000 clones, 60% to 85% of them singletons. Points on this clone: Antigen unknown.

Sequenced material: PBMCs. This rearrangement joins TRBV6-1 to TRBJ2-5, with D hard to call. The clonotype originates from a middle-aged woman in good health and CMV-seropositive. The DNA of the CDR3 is TGTGCCAGCAGTTGGCTCCAAGAGACCCAGTACTTC. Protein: CASSWLQETQYF.